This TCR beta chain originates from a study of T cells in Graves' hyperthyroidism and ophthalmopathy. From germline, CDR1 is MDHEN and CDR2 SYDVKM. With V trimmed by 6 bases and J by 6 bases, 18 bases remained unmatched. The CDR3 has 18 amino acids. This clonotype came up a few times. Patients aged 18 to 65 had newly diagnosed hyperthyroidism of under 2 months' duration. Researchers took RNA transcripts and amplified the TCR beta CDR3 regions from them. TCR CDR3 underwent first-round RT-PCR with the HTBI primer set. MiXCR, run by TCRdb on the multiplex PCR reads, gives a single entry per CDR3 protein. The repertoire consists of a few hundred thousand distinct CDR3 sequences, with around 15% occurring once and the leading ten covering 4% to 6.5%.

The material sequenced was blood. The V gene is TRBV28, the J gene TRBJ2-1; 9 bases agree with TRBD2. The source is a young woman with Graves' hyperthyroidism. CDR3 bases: TGTGCCAGCAGCCCGGCCTACGATAAGCTAGCGGGATCCAATGAGCAGTTCTTC. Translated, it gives CASSPAYDKLAGSNEQFF.